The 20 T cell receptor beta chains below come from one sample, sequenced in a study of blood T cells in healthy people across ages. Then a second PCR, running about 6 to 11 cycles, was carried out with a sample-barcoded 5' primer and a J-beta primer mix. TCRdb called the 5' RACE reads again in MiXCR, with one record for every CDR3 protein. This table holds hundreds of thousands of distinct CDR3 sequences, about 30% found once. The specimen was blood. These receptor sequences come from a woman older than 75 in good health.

The CDR3 is CAISDLDSQNTGELFF. CDR3 DNA sequence: TGTGCCATCAGTGACCTCGACAGTCAGAACACCGGGGAGCTGTTTTTT. The chain has TRBV10-3 and TRBJ2-2; TRBD1 is a possible D gene (5 bases). Trimming left V 3 bases short and J 1 base short, with 12 bases between. The CDR3 is 16 amino acids. The germline CDR1 and CDR2 sequences are ENHRY and SYGVKD.

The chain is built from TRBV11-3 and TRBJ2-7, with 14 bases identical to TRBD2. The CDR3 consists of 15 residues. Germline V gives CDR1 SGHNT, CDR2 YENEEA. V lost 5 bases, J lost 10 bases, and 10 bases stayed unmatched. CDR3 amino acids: CASSDGTSGGGAQYF. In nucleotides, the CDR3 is TGTGCCAGCAGCGATGGGACTAGCGGGGGAGGGGCCCAGTACTTC.

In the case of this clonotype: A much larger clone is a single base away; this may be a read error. In DNA, the CDR3 is TGTGCCAACATCCTGACAGGGCGCACAGATACGCAGTATTTT. Translated, it gives CANILTGRTDTQYF. The chain is built from TRBV28 and TRBJ2-3; 7 bases align to TRBD1. The V gene's germline CDR1 is MDHEN and CDR2 SYDVKM. The CDR3 runs 14 residues. Trimming removed 10 bases from V and 1 base from J; junction bases left unmatched: 8.

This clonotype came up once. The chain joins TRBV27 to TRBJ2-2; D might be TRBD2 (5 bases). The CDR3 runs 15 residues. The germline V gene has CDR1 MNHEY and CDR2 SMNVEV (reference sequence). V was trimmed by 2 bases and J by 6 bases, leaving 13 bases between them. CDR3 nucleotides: TGTGCCAGCAGTTTAGAGGGCCCGGACGCCGGGGAGCTGTTTTTT. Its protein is CASSLEGPDAGELFF.

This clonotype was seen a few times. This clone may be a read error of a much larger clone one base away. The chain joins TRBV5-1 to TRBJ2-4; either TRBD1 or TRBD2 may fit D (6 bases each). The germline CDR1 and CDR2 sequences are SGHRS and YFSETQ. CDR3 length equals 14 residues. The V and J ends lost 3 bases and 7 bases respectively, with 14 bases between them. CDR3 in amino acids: CASSWGAIGNIQYF. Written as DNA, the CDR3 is TGCGCCAGCAGCTGGGGGGCGATAGGGAACATTCAGTACTTC.

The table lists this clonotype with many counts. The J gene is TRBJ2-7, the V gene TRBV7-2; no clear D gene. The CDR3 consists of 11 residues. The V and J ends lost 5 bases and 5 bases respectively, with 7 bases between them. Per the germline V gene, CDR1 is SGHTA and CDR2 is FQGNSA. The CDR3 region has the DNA TGTGCCAGCAGCCCCGCCGACGAGCAGTACTTC. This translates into CASSPADEQYF. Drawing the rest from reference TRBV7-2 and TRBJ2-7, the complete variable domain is GAGVSQSPSNKVTEKGKDVELRCDPISGHTALYWYRQSLGQGLEFLIYFQGNSAPDKSGLPSDRFSAERTGGSVSTLTIQRTQQEDSAVYLCASSPADEQYFGPGTRLTVT.

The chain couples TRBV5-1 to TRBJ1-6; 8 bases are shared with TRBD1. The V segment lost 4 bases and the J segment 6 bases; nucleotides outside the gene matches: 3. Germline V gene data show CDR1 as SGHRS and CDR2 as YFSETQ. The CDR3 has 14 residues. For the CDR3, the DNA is TGCGCCAGCAGCCGGGACAGGACTAATTCACCCCTCCACTTT. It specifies CASSRDRTNSPLHF.

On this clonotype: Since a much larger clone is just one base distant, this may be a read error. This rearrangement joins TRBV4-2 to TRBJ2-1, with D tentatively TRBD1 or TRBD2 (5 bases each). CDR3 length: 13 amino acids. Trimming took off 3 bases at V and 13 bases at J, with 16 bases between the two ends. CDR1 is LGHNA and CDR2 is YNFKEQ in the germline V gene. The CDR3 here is CASSQNLGETQFF. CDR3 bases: TGTGCCAGCAGCCAGAACCTGGGGGAGACCCAGTTCTTC.

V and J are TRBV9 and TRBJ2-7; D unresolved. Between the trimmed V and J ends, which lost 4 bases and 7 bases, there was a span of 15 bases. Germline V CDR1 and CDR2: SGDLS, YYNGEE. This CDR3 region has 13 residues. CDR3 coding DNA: TGTGCCAGCAGCATAGTAGCCCGGAGTGAGCAGTACTTC. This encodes CASSIVARSEQYF.

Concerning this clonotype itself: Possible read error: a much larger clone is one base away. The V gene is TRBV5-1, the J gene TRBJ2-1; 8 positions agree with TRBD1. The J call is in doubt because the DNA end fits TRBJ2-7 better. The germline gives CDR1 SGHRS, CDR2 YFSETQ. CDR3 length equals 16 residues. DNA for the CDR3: TGCGCCAGCAGCTTGGTAGGAGGGACAGGTTACAATGAGCAGTACTTC. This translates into CASSLVGGTGYNEQYF.

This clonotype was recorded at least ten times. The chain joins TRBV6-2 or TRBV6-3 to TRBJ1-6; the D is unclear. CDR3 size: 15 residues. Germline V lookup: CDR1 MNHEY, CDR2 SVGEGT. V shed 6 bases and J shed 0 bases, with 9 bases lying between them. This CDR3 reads CASSPVDSYNSPLHF. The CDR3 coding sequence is TGTGCCAGCAGCCCAGTGGACTCCTATAATTCACCCCTCCACTTT.

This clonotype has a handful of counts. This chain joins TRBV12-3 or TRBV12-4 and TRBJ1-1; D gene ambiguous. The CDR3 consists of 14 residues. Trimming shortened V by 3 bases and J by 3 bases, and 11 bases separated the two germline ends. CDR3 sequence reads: CASSFPGADTEAFF. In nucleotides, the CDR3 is TGTGCCAGCAGTTTCCCTGGCGCGGACACTGAAGCTTTCTTT.

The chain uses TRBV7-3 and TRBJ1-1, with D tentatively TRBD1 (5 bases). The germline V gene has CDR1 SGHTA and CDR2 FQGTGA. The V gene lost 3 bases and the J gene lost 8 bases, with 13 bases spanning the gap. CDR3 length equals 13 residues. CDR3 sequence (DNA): TGTGCCAGCAGCTTGAGGGACTCTGGGGAAGCTTTCTTT. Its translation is CASSLRDSGEAFF.

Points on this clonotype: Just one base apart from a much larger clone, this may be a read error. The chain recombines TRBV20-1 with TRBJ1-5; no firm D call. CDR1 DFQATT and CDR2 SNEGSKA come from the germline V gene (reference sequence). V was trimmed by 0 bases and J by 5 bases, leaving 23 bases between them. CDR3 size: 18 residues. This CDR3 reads CSARDRKPAHRPYQPQHF. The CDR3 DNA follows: TGCAGTGCTAGAGATAGGAAGCCGGCACACAGACCTTATCAGCCCCAGCATTTT.

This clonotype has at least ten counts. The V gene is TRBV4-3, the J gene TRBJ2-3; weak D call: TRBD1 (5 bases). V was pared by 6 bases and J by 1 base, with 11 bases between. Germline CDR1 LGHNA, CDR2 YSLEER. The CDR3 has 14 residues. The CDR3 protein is CASRQVSGTDTQYF. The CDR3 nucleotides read TGCGCCAGCAGACAGGTTTCTGGCACAGATACGCAGTATTTT.

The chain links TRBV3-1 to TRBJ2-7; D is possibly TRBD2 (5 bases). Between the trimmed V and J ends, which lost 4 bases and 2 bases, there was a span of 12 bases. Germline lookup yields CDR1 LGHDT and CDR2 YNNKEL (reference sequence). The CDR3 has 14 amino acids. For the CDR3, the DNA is TGTGCCAGCAGCCTTTACCTCGGGGCCTACGAGCAGTACTTC. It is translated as CASSLYLGAYEQYF.

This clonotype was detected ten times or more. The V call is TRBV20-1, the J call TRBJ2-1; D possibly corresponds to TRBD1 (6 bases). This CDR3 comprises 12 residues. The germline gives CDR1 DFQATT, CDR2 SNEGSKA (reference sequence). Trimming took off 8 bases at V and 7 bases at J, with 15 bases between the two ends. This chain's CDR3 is CSTTDRLNEQFF. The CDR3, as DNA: TGCAGTACAACCGACAGGTTAAATGAGCAGTTCTTC.

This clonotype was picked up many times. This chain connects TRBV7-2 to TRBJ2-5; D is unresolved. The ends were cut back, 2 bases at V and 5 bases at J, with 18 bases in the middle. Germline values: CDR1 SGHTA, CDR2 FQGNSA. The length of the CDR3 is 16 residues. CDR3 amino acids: CASSLSGSAAAETQYF. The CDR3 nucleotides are TGTGCCAGCAGCTTATCCGGCAGCGCGGCCGCGGAGACCCAGTACTTC.

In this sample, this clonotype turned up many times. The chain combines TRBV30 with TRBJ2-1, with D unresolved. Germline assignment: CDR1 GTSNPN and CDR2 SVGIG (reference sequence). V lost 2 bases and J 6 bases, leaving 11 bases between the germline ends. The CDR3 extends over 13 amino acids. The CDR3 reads CAWSRLGINEQFF. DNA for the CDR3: TGTGCCTGGAGTCGTCTGGGGATCAATGAGCAGTTCTTC.

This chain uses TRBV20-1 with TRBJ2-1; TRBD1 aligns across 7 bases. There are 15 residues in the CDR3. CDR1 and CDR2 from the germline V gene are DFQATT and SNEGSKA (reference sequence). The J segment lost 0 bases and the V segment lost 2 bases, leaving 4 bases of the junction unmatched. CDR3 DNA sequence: TGCAGTGCTAGAAAGACAGGGAGCTCCTACAATGAGCAGTTCTTC. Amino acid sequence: CSARKTGSSYNEQFF.